This TCR beta chain was sequenced for a study of shared clonotypes between healthy human individuals. Study results and caveats: Clonotypes that were shared across four donors made up about 4.5% of naive CD4 clonotypes.

Naivety among CD8 cells was defined by CD45RO negativity and positive CCR7 selection, thereby excluding terminally differentiated effector memory CD45RA+ cells. Every donor was a Caucasian adult from Nashville, Tennessee. Points on this clone: Its antigen is not identified. The sample contains more than one DNA sequence encoding this CDR3.

For every subset, genomic DNA was evenly distributed across several immunoSEQ plates. Libraries were prepared by immunoSEQ multiplex PCR; TCRdb keeps only in-frame clonotypes and omits some of them. The sample has millions of clones, approximately 95% seen once. CDR1 and CDR2 from the germline V gene are SGHNT and YYREEE (reference sequence). The CDR3 spans 14 residues. Trimming shortened V by 3 bases and J by 4 bases, and 10 bases separated the two germline ends. V gene TRBV5-4 combines with J gene TRBJ2-2; D possibly uses TRBD1 or TRBD2 (6 bases each). The specimen sequenced was naive CD8+ T cells sorted from blood. The TCR sequence derives from a man aged 18 to 29 in good health. The CDR3 spells CASSYGGGTGELFF. CDR3 coding DNA: TGTGCCAGCAGCTACGGGGGCGGCACCGGGGAGCTGTTTTTT.